The next 29 T cell receptor beta chains were all read from a single sample in a study of shared clonotypes between healthy human individuals. Assay: immunoSEQ multiplex PCR; the TCRdb copy retains only in-frame clones and omits some. This sample carries about 95,000 clones, about two thirds of them seen once, and the ten largest clones take less than 50%. The material sequenced was memory CD8+ T cells sorted from blood. Subset: CD45RO+ cells pooled with CCR7-negative TemRA cells. These receptors were taken from a man aged 30 to 39 in good health.

This clone was picked up a small number of times. The chain couples TRBV29-1 to TRBJ2-1; possible D gene TRBD2, 5 bases. This CDR3 is 14 amino acids long. With 3 bases removed from V and 3 bases from J, the gap between germline ends came to 12 bases. Germline CDR1 SQVTM, CDR2 ANQGSEA. CDR3 protein: CSVDDYEHYNEQFF. DNA for the CDR3: TGCAGCGTTGACGACTACGAGCACTACAATGAGCAGTTCTTC.

V gene TRBV5-4 combines with J gene TRBJ2-3, with 13 bases fitting TRBD2. The germline V gene has CDR1 SGHNT and CDR2 YYREEE (reference sequence). Trimming removed 2 bases from V and 4 bases from J; junction bases left unmatched: 1. The CDR3 length is 15 residues. DNA for the CDR3: TGTGCCAGCAGCTTCGGACTAGCGGGAGCAGATACGCAGTATTTT. Translation gives CASSFGLAGADTQYF.

The gene calls are TRBV6-1 and TRBJ1-3; D is unclear. CDR3 length: 14 amino acids. The V gene lost 4 bases and the J gene lost 4 bases, with 11 bases spanning the gap. Germline V CDR1 and CDR2: MNHNS, SASEGT. The CDR3 loop is CASSGYPMGNTIYF. CDR3 DNA: TGTGCCAGCAGTGGGTACCCTATGGGAAACACCATATATTTT.

The V gene is TRBV7-9, the J gene TRBJ2-4, with 10 bases matching TRBD2. In germline, CDR1 is SEHNR, CDR2 FQNEAQ (reference sequence). The CDR3 spans 15 residues. The trim removed 5 bases at V and 6 bases at J, leaving 7 bases unmatched. CDR3 residues: CASSASSGRPNIQYF. CDR3 nucleotide sequence: TGTGCCAGCAGCGCAAGTAGCGGGAGGCCAAACATTCAGTACTTC. The variable domain in full, with the rest retrieved from reference TRBV7-9 and TRBJ2-4, is DTGVSQNPRHKITKRGQNVTFRCDPISEHNRLYWYRQTLGQGPEFLTYFQNEAQLEKSRLLSDRFSAERPKGSFSTLEIQRTEQGDSAMYLCASSASSGRPNIQYFGAGTRLSVL.

In the case of this clone: At one of its ends the junction is not consistent with the germline gene, which may arise from a read error. This chain joins TRBV7-9 and TRBJ2-1; 11 positions agree with TRBD2. The CDR3 length is 15 residues. Looked up from germline, CDR1 is SEHNR and CDR2 is FQNEAQ (reference sequence). This CDR3 is CASSFSGRAYNEQFF. Written as DNA, the CDR3 is TGTGCCAGCAGCTTTAGCGGGAGGGCCTATAATGAGCAGTTCTTC.

The chain employs TRBV13 and TRBJ2-5; 9 nucleotides align to TRBD2. Trimming removed 5 bases from V and 4 bases from J; junction bases left unmatched: 8. The CDR3 is 15 residues long. The germline V gene encodes CDR1 PRHDT and CDR2 FYEKMQ (reference sequence). CDR3 protein: CASSPVAGDLETQYF. The CDR3 DNA reads as TGTGCCAGCAGCCCCGTAGCGGGAGATCTAGAGACCCAGTACTTC.

The rearrangement joins TRBV6-6 to TRBJ2-2, with 9 bases identical to TRBD1. Germline CDR1 is MNHNY and CDR2 is SVGAGI (reference sequence). The CDR3 spans 15 residues. V was clipped by 4 bases and J by 5 bases; unmatched bases: 5. CDR3 DNA sequence: TGTGCCAGCAGTTCCCGGGACAGGGTAACCGGGGAGCTGTTTTTT. Protein: CASSSRDRVTGELFF.

The chain links TRBV28 to TRBJ2-3; 7 nucleotides line up with TRBD2. The junction had 3 bases not matched to a gene; V was cut back by 1 base and J by 2 bases. This CDR3 has 15 residues. Germline V gene data show CDR1 as MDHEN and CDR2 as SYDVKM. CDR3 protein: CASSLSLADTDTQYF. The CDR3 DNA sequence: TGTGCCAGCAGTTTATCTCTAGCGGACACAGATACGCAGTATTTT.

The rearrangement links TRBV5-4 to TRBJ2-5; a possible D gene is TRBD2 (7 bases). CDR3 length equals 13 residues. The V end lost 2 bases, the J end lost 5 bases, and 10 bases lay between the germline ends. In germline, CDR1 is SGHNT, CDR2 YYREEE (reference sequence). As DNA, the CDR3 is TGTGCCAGCAGCTTAGGGGGGGCGGAGACCCAGTACTTC. Translated: CASSLGGAETQYF.

The rearrangement links TRBV23-1 to TRBJ1-1; possible D gene TRBD1, 5 bases. TRBV23-1 is known as an ORF, though its function is uncertain. The CDR3 is made up of 15 amino acids. V lost 2 bases and J 6 bases, leaving 16 bases between the germline ends. CDR3 region: CASSQGGGESPEAFF. The CDR3 coding sequence is TGCGCCAGCAGTCAAGGGGGGGGTGAGAGTCCTGAAGCTTTCTTT.

The rearrangement joins TRBV28 to TRBJ1-5; tentatively, D is TRBD1 (5 bases). V lost 3 bases and J 7 bases, leaving 16 bases between the germline ends. CDR3 length equals 15 residues. Germline V gene data show CDR1 as MDHEN and CDR2 as SYDVKM. As DNA, the CDR3 is TGTGCCAGCAGTTTTAGAGGGGCCAGGGACCAGCCCCAGCATTTT. Translating gives CASSFRGARDQPQHF. Drawing the rest from reference TRBV28 and TRBJ1-5, the complete variable domain is DVKVTQSSRYLVKRTGEKVFLECVQDMDHENMFWYRQDPGLGLRLIYFSYDVKMKEKGDIPEGYSVSREKKERFSLILESASTNQTSMYLCASSFRGARDQPQHFGDGTRLSIL.

This clone was counted many times. The chain couples TRBV7-9 to TRBJ2-3, with 8 bases aligning to TRBD1. The CDR3 loop spans 15 amino acids. The germline CDR1 and CDR2 sequences are SEHNR and FQNEAQ (reference sequence). Trimming at V came to 2 bases and at J to 6 bases, leaving 7 bases not matched to a gene. The CDR3 nucleotides are TGTGCCAGCAGCTTATTGGGACAGGATCCGGATACGCAGTATTTT. Translating gives CASSLLGQDPDTQYF.

This clone was detected ten times or more. CDR3 sequence (DNA): TGTGCCAGCAGCTCCTCCCTAGCCGGGTACGAGCAGTACTTC. This sequence encodes CASSSSLAGYEQYF. The V and J genes are TRBV7-9 and TRBJ2-7; D might be TRBD2 (5 bases). Looked up from germline, CDR1 is SEHNR and CDR2 is FQNEAQ (reference sequence). CDR3 length equals 14 residues. V lost 4 bases and J lost 4, with 14 bases in between.

This clone was seen more than once but under ten times. The chain is built from TRBV7-9 and TRBJ1-2; D perhaps matches TRBD1 (5 bases). V was shortened by 3 bases and J by 4 bases, with 9 bases between the two germline ends. Germline loops: CDR1 SEHNR, CDR2 FQNEAQ (reference sequence). The CDR3 has 13 amino acids. CDR3 coding DNA: TGTGCCAGCAGCTTCGACAGCAGCTATGGCTACACCTTC. Encoded protein: CASSFDSSYGYTF.

This clone was found many times. This sequence joins TRBV7-7 and TRBJ1-5, with a tentative D call TRBD1 (5 bases). This CDR3 has 13 residues. CDR1 SSHAT and CDR2 FNYEAQ come from the germline V gene (reference sequence). CDR3 in amino acids: CARKRSGNQPQHF. The CDR3 DNA reads TGTGCTAGAAAGAGGTCAGGGAATCAGCCCCAGCATTTT.

V is TRBV19 and J is TRBJ2-1, with D perhaps matching TRBD1 (5 bases). The CDR3 length is 15 residues. V was clipped by 6 bases and J by 6 bases, with 18 bases between them. CDR1 is LNHDA and CDR2 is SQIVND in the germline V gene (reference sequence). CDR3 bases: TGTGCCAGTAGGGATTCCGTTGGCAGGGCCAATGAGCAGTTCTTC. This sequence encodes CASRDSVGRANEQFF.

This clone was counted only a few times. The chain links TRBV13 to TRBJ1-4; no definite D call. V lost 0 bases, J lost 4 bases, and 9 bases lay in between. Germline CDR1 is PRHDT and CDR2 is FYEKMQ (reference sequence). The CDR3 extends over 15 amino acids. As DNA, the CDR3 is TGTGCCAGCAGCTTAGGAGGAGACGGTAATGAAAAACTGTTTTTT. This sequence encodes CASSLGGDGNEKLFF.

This chain uses TRBV15 with TRBJ2-1; a weak D match, TRBD2 (5 bases). CDR1 LNHNV and CDR2 YYDKDF come from the germline V gene (reference sequence). This CDR3 region has 17 residues. The V end was cut by 0 bases, the J end by 7 bases, with 19 bases between. The CDR3 loop reads CATSRERAESDLNEQFF. CDR3 bases: TGTGCCACCAGCAGAGAGAGAGCGGAGAGCGACCTTAATGAGCAGTTCTTC.

The V call is TRBV19, the J call TRBJ2-5, with D possibly matching TRBD2 (5 bases). The V end was cut by 6 bases, the J end by 5 bases, with 16 bases between. This CDR3 is built from 14 residues. Germline V gives CDR1 LNHDA, CDR2 SQIVND (reference sequence). This CDR3 is CASSGSRGLETQYF. The DNA of the CDR3 is TGTGCCAGTAGCGGCTCTCGGGGTTTGGAGACCCAGTACTTC.

V is TRBV27 and J is TRBJ2-2; TRBD2 agrees at 8 bases. CDR3 length equals 13 residues. Trimming removed 8 bases from V and 7 bases from J; junction bases left unmatched: 6. Per germline, CDR1 MNHEY and CDR2 SMNVEV (reference sequence). The CDR3 is CASQREWGGELFF. The CDR3 DNA reads as TGTGCCAGCCAGCGGGAGTGGGGCGGGGAGCTGTTTTTT.

The DNA for the CDR3 is TGCGCCAGCAGCCAAGGGACTAGCGGGGGGGGCAGCACAGATACGCAGTATTTT. It is translated as CASSQGTSGGGSTDTQYF. V usage is TRBV5-1 and J usage is TRBJ2-3; 16 bases agree with TRBD2. The germline V gene encodes CDR1 SGHRS and CDR2 YFSETQ. The length of the CDR3 is 18 residues. With V trimmed by 4 bases and J by 0 bases, 5 bases remained unmatched.

This clone appeared many times. The rearrangement joins TRBV19 to TRBJ2-1, with 10 bases fitting TRBD2. The CDR3 is 14 residues long. Germline V lookup: CDR1 LNHDA, CDR2 SQIVND (reference sequence). Trimming cost V 6 bases and J 8 bases; bases outside gene matches: 7. CDR3 in DNA: TGTGCCAGTAGACTAGCGGGAAATTTAGATGAGCAGTTCTTC. It yields the protein CASRLAGNLDEQFF.

This clone was seen more than once but under ten times. The same CDR3 can be traced to other DNA sequences in this sample. This chain links TRBV29-1 with TRBJ1-1, with D unclear. Between the trimmed V and J ends, which lost 6 bases and 0 bases, there was a span of 8 bases. Germline-derived CDR1 and CDR2 are SQVTM and ANQGSEA. The CDR3 covers 12 residues. The CDR3 nucleotides are TGCAGCGTGGGGTTCATGAACACTGAAGCTTTCTTT. Its protein product is CSVGFMNTEAFF.

The V gene is TRBV7-9, the J gene TRBJ2-1; D uncertain. Germline V lookup: CDR1 SEHNR, CDR2 FQNEAQ (reference sequence). The CDR3 contains 12 residues. V lost 5 bases, J lost 8 bases, and 10 bases lay in between. The CDR3 loop is CASSLGIDEQFF. As DNA, the CDR3 is TGTGCCAGCAGCCTTGGAATTGATGAGCAGTTCTTC.

The V and J genes are TRBV7-6 and TRBJ2-2; D not certain. CDR3 length: 16 amino acids. The germline V gene has CDR1 SGHVS and CDR2 FNYEAQ. Trimming shortened V by 1 base and J by 0 bases, and 9 bases separated the two germline ends. In DNA form, the CDR3 reads TGTGCCAGCAGCTTAGGTCTGGGGTCGAACACCGGGGAGCTGTTTTTT. This encodes CASSLGLGSNTGELFF.

The genes are TRBV7-9 and TRBJ1-5; no reliable D call. V was trimmed by 3 bases and J by 0 bases, leaving 18 bases between them. From germline, CDR1 is SEHNR and CDR2 FQNEAQ (reference sequence). This CDR3 contains 18 residues. The CDR3 DNA sequence: TGTGCCAGCAGCTTGGTAACACCTGGGATGTATAGCAATCAGCCCCAGCATTTT. Protein: CASSLVTPGMYSNQPQHF.

The chain has TRBV27 and TRBJ2-7, with TRBD2 as a possible D gene (6 bases). Per the germline V gene, CDR1 is MNHEY and CDR2 is SMNVEV (reference sequence). The germline V and J ends were trimmed by 3 bases and 3 bases, with 9 bases remaining between them. The CDR3 is 13 amino acids. As DNA, the CDR3 is TGTGCCAGCAGTTTGGGTAGCGGCTACGAGCAGTACTTC. It specifies CASSLGSGYEQYF.

The rearrangement joins TRBV5-1 to TRBJ2-5, with unresolved D. The length of the CDR3 is 13 residues. V dropped 0 bases and J dropped 5 bases, with 8 bases sitting between them. Germline CDR1 reads SGHRS; CDR2 reads YFSETQ. The CDR3 reads CASSLARRETQYF. The CDR3 coding sequence is TGCGCCAGCAGCTTGGCTCGCAGGGAGACCCAGTACTTC.

This clone was observed once. The chain recombines TRBV6-5 with TRBJ2-7; TRBD2 is a possible D gene (5 bases). CDR3 length: 14 residues. Germline CDR1 and CDR2: MNHEY and SVGAGI. V shed 6 bases and J shed 2 bases, with 14 bases lying between them. CDR3 residues: CASRPRRGTYEQYF. CDR3 coding DNA: TGTGCCAGCAGGCCTCGACGGGGAACCTACGAGCAGTACTTC.